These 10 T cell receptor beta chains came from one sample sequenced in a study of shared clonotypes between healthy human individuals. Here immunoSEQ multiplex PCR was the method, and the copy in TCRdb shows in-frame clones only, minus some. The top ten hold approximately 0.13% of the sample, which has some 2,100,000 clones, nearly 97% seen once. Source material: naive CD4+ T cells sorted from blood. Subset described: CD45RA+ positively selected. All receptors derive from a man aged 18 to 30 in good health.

CDR3 DNA sequence: TGTGCCAGCAGCCAAACACAGGGATCTGAGCAGTTCTTC. It specifies CASSQTQGSEQFF. The chain uses TRBV7-9 and TRBJ2-1, with a weak D call TRBD1 (6 bases). V gave up 5 bases and J gave up 9 bases, with 14 bases separating them. Germline assignment: CDR1 SEHNR and CDR2 FQNEAQ (reference sequence). This CDR3 is built from 13 residues.

The CDR3 is CASSLTLGETQYF. The DNA for the CDR3 is TGTGCCAGCAGCTTAACCCTTGGGGAGACCCAGTACTTC. This chain joins TRBV7-3 and TRBJ2-5; D call uncertain. The CDR3 extends over 13 amino acids. Trimming left V 0 bases short and J 5 bases short, with 7 bases between. In germline, CDR1 is SGHTA, CDR2 FQGTGA.

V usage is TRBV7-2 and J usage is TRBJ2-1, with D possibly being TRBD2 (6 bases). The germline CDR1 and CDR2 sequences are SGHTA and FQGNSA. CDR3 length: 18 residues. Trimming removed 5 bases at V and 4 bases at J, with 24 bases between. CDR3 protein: CASSTRLTRDFFYNEQFF. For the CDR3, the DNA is TGTGCCAGCAGCACCCGACTCACCCGGGACTTTTTTTACAATGAGCAGTTCTTC. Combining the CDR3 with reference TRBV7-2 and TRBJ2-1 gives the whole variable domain GAGVSQSPSNKVTEKGKDVELRCDPISGHTALYWYRQSLGQGLEFLIYFQGNSAPDKSGLPSDRFSAERTGGSVSTLTIQRTQQEDSAVYLCASSTRLTRDFFYNEQFFGPGTRLTVL.

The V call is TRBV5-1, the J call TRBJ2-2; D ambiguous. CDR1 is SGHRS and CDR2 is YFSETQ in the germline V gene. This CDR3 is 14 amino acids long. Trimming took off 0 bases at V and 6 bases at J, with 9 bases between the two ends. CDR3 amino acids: CASSLEGQSGELFF. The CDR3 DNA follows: TGCGCCAGCAGCTTGGAAGGGCAGTCCGGGGAGCTGTTTTTT.

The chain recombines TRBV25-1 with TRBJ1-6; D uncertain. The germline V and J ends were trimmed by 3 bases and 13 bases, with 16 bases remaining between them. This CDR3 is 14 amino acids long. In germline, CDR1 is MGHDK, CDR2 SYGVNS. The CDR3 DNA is TGTGCCAGCAGTGATCCTGACCGGGCCATCCCCCTCCACTTT. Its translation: CASSDPDRAIPLHF.

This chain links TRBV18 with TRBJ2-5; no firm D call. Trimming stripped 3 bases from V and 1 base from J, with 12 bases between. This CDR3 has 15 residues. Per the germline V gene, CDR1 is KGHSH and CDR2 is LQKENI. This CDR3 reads CASSPAARPQETQYF. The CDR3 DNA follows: TGTGCCAGCTCACCCGCGGCCCGACCCCAAGAGACCCAGTACTTC.

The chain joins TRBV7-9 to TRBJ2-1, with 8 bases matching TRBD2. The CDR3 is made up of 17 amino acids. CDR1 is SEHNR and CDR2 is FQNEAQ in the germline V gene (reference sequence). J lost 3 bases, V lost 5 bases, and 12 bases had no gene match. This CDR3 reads CASSPSGGVVFYNEQFF. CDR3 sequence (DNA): TGTGCCAGCAGCCCCTCGGGGGGGGTTGTCTTCTACAATGAGCAGTTCTTC. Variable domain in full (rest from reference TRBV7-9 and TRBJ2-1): DTGVSQNPRHKITKRGQNVTFRCDPISEHNRLYWYRQTLGQGPEFLTYFQNEAQLEKSRLLSDRFSAERPKGSFSTLEIQRTEQGDSAMYLCASSPSGGVVFYNEQFFGPGTRLTVL.

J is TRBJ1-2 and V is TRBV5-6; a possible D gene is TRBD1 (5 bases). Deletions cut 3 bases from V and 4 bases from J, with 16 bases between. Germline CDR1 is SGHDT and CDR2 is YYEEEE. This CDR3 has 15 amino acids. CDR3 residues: CASSSVRVLTYGYTF. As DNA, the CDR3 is TGTGCCAGCAGCTCCGTCAGGGTTCTCACCTATGGCTACACCTTC.

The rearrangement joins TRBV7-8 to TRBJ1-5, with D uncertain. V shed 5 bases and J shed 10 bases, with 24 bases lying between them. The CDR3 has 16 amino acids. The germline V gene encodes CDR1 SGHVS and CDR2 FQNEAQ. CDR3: CASSPKAGVAISPQHF. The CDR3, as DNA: TGTGCCAGCAGCCCGAAGGCGGGAGTAGCAATCAGCCCCCAGCATTTT.

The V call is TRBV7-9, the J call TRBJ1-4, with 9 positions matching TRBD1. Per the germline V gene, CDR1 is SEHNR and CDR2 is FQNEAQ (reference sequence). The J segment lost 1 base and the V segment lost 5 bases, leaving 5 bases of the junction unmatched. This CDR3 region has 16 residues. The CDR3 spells CASSAGTGRTNEKLFF. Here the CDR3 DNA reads TGTGCCAGCAGCGCGGGGACAGGGCGAACTAATGAAAAACTGTTTTTT. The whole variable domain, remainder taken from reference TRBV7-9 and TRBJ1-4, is DTGVSQNPRHKITKRGQNVTFRCDPISEHNRLYWYRQTLGQGPEFLTYFQNEAQLEKSRLLSDRFSAERPKGSFSTLEIQRTEQGDSAMYLCASSAGTGRTNEKLFFGSGTQLSVL.